The present T cell receptor beta chain was sequenced within a study of brain T cells in children with intractable seizures. Germline V gene data show CDR1 as SGHDT and CDR2 as YYEEEE. V was shortened by 4 bases and J by 9 bases, with 14 bases between the two germline ends. This CDR3 region has 14 residues. Surgery cases with the highest brain T cell transcript signatures were chosen for sequencing. Patients received at least one anti-epileptic drug before surgery. Assay used: immunoSEQ multiplex PCR; TCRdb lists only in-frame clones, some missing. In the table there are around 44,000 clones, roughly 90% of which are singletons.

This sequence was found in a girl aged 2 to 10 with tuberous sclerosis and intractable seizures. The chain is built from TRBV5-6 and TRBJ1-6; D unresolved. The sample in question was peripheral blood, obtained at surgery. CDR3 nucleotides: TGTGCCAGCAGCCAAGTGCCGTCGACTTCACCCCTCCACTTT. Translating gives CASSQVPSTSPLHF. Supplemented by reference TRBV5-6 and TRBJ1-6, the full variable domain reads DAGVTQSPTHLIKTRGQQVTLRCSPKSGHDTVSWYQQALGQGPQFIFQYYEEEERQRGNFPDRFSGHQFPNYSSELNVNALLLGDSALYLCASSQVPSTSPLHFGNGTRLTVT.